This T cell receptor (beta chain) was identified in a study of T cells in pancreatic ductal adenocarcinoma. No neoadjuvant therapy was given to the selected pancreatic ductal adenocarcinoma patients before their surgery. J gave up 6 bases and V 4 bases, and 9 bases lay outside the gene matches. There are 16 residues in the CDR3. Germline CDR1 MNHEY, CDR2 SVGAGI. The repertoire was sequenced with immunoSEQ multiplex PCR; TCRdb's copy has only in-frame clones and lacks some. The table records 97,000 or so clones, roughly 96% of them present only once. Sample: PBMCs. The chain has TRBV6-5 and TRBJ2-3, with 11 bases aligning to TRBD1. The receptor was isolated from a human donor with pancreatic ductal adenocarcinoma. CDR3 in DNA: TGTGCCAGCAGTTTTTACGGGACAGGGGGGTCCGATACGCAGTATTTT. This encodes CASSFYGTGGSDTQYF.